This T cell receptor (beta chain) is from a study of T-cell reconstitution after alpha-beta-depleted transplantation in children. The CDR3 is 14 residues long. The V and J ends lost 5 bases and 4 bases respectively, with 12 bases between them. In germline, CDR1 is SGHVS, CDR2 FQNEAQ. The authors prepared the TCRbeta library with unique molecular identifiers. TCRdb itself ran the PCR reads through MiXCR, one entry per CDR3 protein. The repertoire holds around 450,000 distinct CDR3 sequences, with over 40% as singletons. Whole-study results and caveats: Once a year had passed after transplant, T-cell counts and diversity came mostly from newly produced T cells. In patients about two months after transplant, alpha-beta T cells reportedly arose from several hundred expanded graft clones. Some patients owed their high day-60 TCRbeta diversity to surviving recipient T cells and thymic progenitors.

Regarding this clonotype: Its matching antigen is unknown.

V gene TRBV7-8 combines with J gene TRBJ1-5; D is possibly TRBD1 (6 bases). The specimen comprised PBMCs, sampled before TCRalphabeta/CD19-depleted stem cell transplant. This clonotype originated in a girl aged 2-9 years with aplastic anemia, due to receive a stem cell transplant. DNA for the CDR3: TGTGCCAGCAGCCCCGGGACATCGAATCAGCCCCAGCATTTT. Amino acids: CASSPGTSNQPQHF. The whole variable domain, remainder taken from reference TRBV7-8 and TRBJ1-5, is GAGVSQSPRYKVAKRGQDVALRCDPISGHVSLFWYQQALGQGPEFLTYFQNEAQLDKSGLPSDRFFAERPEGSVSTLKIQRTQQEDSAVYLCASSPGTSNQPQHFGDGTRLSIL.